This entry lists 5 T cell receptor beta chains sequenced from one sample in a study of blood T cell repertoires in COVID-19. TCRdb's copy holds only in-frame clones and misses some; the assay was immunoSEQ multiplex PCR. The table has tens of thousands of clones, about nine tenths seen once. The sample taken for sequencing was peripheral blood. The receptors derive from a man in his 70s with active or convalescent COVID-19.

The V gene is TRBV10-3, the J gene TRBJ1-1, with no clear D. V was clipped by 0 bases and J by 1 base, with 9 bases between them. The CDR3 runs 15 residues. Germline V gene data show CDR1 as ENHRY and CDR2 as SYGVKD. The CDR3 protein is CAISESATPNTEAFF. The CDR3 DNA is TGTGCCATCAGTGAGTCGGCCACACCGAACACTGAAGCTTTCTTT.

The chain couples TRBV27 to TRBJ2-7, with 8 nucleotides matching TRBD1. J gave up 6 bases and V 8 bases, and 9 bases lay outside the gene matches. Germline CDR1 reads MNHEY; CDR2 reads SMNVEV (reference sequence). The CDR3 loop spans 13 amino acids. CDR3 amino acids: CASRRTGPFEQYF. The CDR3 nucleotides are TGTGCCAGCCGACGGACAGGGCCTTTCGAGCAGTACTTC.

The chain is built from TRBV6-5 and TRBJ1-2; D possibly corresponds to TRBD1 (6 bases). There are 13 residues in the CDR3. The germline V and J ends were trimmed by 0 bases and 7 bases, with 9 bases remaining between them. The V gene's germline CDR1 is MNHEY and CDR2 SVGAGI. In nucleotides, the CDR3 is TGTGCCAGCAGTTACTCTAAAGGGGGTGGCTACACCTTC. Amino acid sequence: CASSYSKGGGYTF.

The genes are TRBV3-1 (or the pseudogene TRBV3-2) and TRBJ1-2, with unresolved D. V was cut by 0 bases and J by 3 bases, with 23 bases left in between. Germline loops: CDR1 LGHDT, CDR2 YNNKEL (reference sequence). The CDR3 is 19 residues long. CDR3 in DNA: TGTGCCAGCAGCCAAGAAAAGGAGGAGACATTATCTCAGGACTATGGCTACACCTTC. It yields the protein CASSQEKEETLSQDYGYTF.

This clone is a singleton in its sample. V gene TRBV9 combines with J gene TRBJ2-7; TRBD2 aligns across 8 bases. This CDR3 contains 16 residues. In germline, CDR1 is SGDLS, CDR2 YYNGEE. The trim removed 4 bases at V and 6 bases at J, leaving 15 bases unmatched. The CDR3 reads CASSYLSTTGTSEQYF. The CDR3 region has the DNA TGTGCCAGCAGCTATCTCTCAACCACCGGGACTAGCGAGCAGTACTTC.